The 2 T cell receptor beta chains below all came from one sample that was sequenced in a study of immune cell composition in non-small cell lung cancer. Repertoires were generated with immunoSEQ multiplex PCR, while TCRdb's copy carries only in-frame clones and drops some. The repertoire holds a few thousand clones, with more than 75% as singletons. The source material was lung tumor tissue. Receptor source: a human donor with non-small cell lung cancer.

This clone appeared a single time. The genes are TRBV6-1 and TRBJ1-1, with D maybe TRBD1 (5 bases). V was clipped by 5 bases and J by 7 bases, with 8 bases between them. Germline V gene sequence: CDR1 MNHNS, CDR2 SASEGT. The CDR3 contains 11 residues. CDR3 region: CASSRQGEAFF. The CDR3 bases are TGTGCCAGCAGTCGTCAGGGTGAAGCTTTCTTT.

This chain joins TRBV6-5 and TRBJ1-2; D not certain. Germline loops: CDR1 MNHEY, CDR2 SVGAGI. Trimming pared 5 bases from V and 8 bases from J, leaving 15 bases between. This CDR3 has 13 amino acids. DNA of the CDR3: TGTGCCAGCAGTCTACGGGAAAGTCGAGGCTACACCTTC. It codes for CASSLRESRGYTF.